The 25 T cell receptor beta chains below come from one sample, sequenced in a study of T cells in Graves' hyperthyroidism and ophthalmopathy. RNA transcripts yielded amplified TCR beta CDR3 regions. First-round RT-PCR targeting the TCR CDR3 was performed with the HTBI primer set. TCRdb reanalysed the multiplex PCR reads using MiXCR and keeps one entry per CDR3 protein. The profile shows over 250,000 distinct CDR3 sequences, less than 30% of them singletons. Sequenced: blood. Every receptor here comes from a man aged 35 to 55 with Graves' hyperthyroidism that later progressed to Graves' ophthalmopathy.

This clonotype was counted many times. This sequence joins TRBV11-2 and TRBJ1-2; no firm D call. Deletions cut 0 bases from V and 5 bases from J, with 13 bases between. Germline-derived CDR1 and CDR2 are SGHAT and FQNNGV. The CDR3 runs 15 residues. The CDR3 region is CASSLDTGGFYGYTF. CDR3 sequence (DNA): TGTGCCAGCAGCTTAGACACGGGCGGTTTTTATGGCTACACCTTC.

This clonotype was recorded at least ten times. This chain links TRBV12-3 or TRBV12-4 with TRBJ2-7, with 7 bases that match TRBD1. The CDR3 spans 16 residues. J gave up 4 bases and V 4 bases, and 13 bases lay outside the gene matches. For the CDR3, the DNA is TGTGCCAGCAGTTCGCCACGACAGGGAATGCGTTACGAGCAGTACTTC. This translates into CASSSPRQGMRYEQYF.

This clonotype was seen many times. The chain couples TRBV11-3 to TRBJ2-2; D may be TRBD1 (6 bases). Germline CDR1 reads SGHNT; CDR2 reads YENEEA. V gave up 6 bases and J gave up 3 bases, with 14 bases separating them. This CDR3 region has 15 residues. The CDR3: CASSWTASYTGELFF. CDR3 DNA: TGTGCCAGCAGTTGGACAGCCAGTTACACCGGGGAGCTGTTTTTT.

The chain employs TRBV5-1 and TRBJ2-7; D is possibly TRBD1 (5 bases). V lost 4 bases to trimming and J lost 3 bases, with 14 bases between them. The V gene's germline CDR1 is SGHRS and CDR2 YFSETQ. The CDR3 runs to 14 residues. The CDR3 coding sequence is TGCGCCAGCAGCATTCTCGGCCAGGGCTACGAGCAGTACTTC. It is translated as CASSILGQGYEQYF. Full variable domain (remainder filled in from reference TRBV5-1 and TRBJ2-7): KAGVTQTPRYLIKTRGQQVTLSCSPISGHRSVSWYQQTPGQGLQFLFEYFSETQRNKGNFPGRFSGRQFSNSRSEMNVSTLELGDSALYLCASSILGQGYEQYFGPGTRLTVT.

Many counts were recorded for this clonotype. The CDR3 DNA reads as TGCGCCAGCAGCCCCCGGGACAGGGATAGAGGCACTGAAGCTTTCTTT. Its translation: CASSPRDRDRGTEAFF. This chain links TRBV4-1 with TRBJ1-1; 9 bases agree with TRBD1. Unmatched junction bases numbered 10, after V lost 4 bases and J lost 4 bases. CDR1 and CDR2 (germline): MGHRA, YSYEKL. The CDR3 is 16 residues long.

This clonotype was seen repeatedly, ten times or more. The chain has TRBV5-5 and TRBJ2-7, with D perhaps being TRBD1 or TRBD2 (5 bases each). The V end was cut by 3 bases, the J end by 3 bases, with 16 bases between. The CDR3 has 15 amino acids. Germline loops: CDR1 SGHKS, CDR2 YYEKEE (reference sequence). The CDR3 coding sequence is TGTGCCAGCAGCTCCTTTAGGGACCGCGACTACGAGCAGTACTTC. This sequence encodes CASSSFRDRDYEQYF.

The table lists this clonotype with many counts. V usage is TRBV20-1 and J usage is TRBJ2-7, with 7 nucleotides matching TRBD1. The CDR3 is 14 residues long. The trim removed 3 bases at V and 2 bases at J, leaving 7 bases unmatched. From germline, CDR1 is DFQATT and CDR2 SNEGSKA (reference sequence). The CDR3 loop is CSARGTVDPYEQYF. CDR3 sequence (DNA): TGCAGTGCTAGGGGGACAGTCGACCCCTACGAGCAGTACTTC.

This clonotype came up many times. V and J are TRBV27 and TRBJ1-6, with D maybe TRBD1 (5 bases). The CDR3 totals 14 residues. Trimming pared 3 bases from V and 3 bases from J, leaving 6 bases between. Germline V gene data show CDR1 as MNHEY and CDR2 as SMNVEV (reference sequence). The CDR3 DNA sequence: TGTGCCAGCAGTTTTGGGGGCTATAATTCACCCCTCCACTTT. This encodes CASSFGGYNSPLHF.

The V and J genes are TRBV6-4 and TRBJ2-5, with a tentative D call TRBD1 (6 bases). Trimming stripped 11 bases from V and 5 bases from J, with 15 bases between. In germline, CDR1 is MRHNA, CDR2 SNTAGT. There are 12 residues in the CDR3. The CDR3 is CADGGPGETQYF. The CDR3 region has the DNA TGTGCCGATGGGGGCCCCGGGGAGACCCAGTACTTC.

This clonotype was detected many times. The CDR3 protein is CASRDSPNTDTQYF. CDR3 sequence (DNA): TGTGCCAGCCGGGACAGTCCTAACACAGATACGCAGTATTTT. The genes are TRBV7-2 and TRBJ2-3, with 7 bases fitting TRBD1. The V segment lost 8 bases and the J segment 2 bases; nucleotides outside the gene matches: 7. The CDR3 extends over 14 amino acids. Germline V gene data show CDR1 as SGHTA and CDR2 as FQGNSA.

V usage is TRBV20-1 and J usage is TRBJ2-6; possible D gene TRBD1, 7 bases. CDR1 and CDR2 from the germline V gene are DFQATT and SNEGSKA (reference sequence). The CDR3 spans 14 residues. The V end lost 5 bases, the J end lost 3 bases, and 11 bases lay between the germline ends. The chain's CDR3 is CSAGGGVGANVLTF. In DNA form, the CDR3 reads TGCAGTGCTGGAGGGGGCGTTGGGGCCAACGTCCTGACTTTC.

In this sample, this clonotype turned up many times. The V and J genes are TRBV9 and TRBJ2-2; tentatively, D is TRBD2 (6 bases). Germline V gene data show CDR1 as SGDLS and CDR2 as YYNGEE. V was pared by 6 bases and J by 5 bases, with 17 bases between. CDR3 length: 15 residues. The CDR3 loop is CASTQREGRTGELFF. As DNA, the CDR3 is TGTGCCAGCACCCAGAGGGAAGGGAGGACCGGGGAGCTGTTTTTT.

V gene TRBV7-2 combines with J gene TRBJ2-2, with 11 bases identical to TRBD2. With 4 bases clipped from V and 5 bases from J, the junction kept 3 bases outside the gene matches. The CDR3 contains 15 residues. Per the germline V gene, CDR1 is SGHTA and CDR2 is FQGNSA. DNA of the CDR3: TGTGCCAGCAGCTCGCCTAGCGGGAGGACCGGGGAGCTGTTTTTT. Protein sequence: CASSSPSGRTGELFF.

This clonotype was found many times. V and J are TRBV6-4 and TRBJ2-7; 14 bases agree with TRBD2. V shed 8 bases and J 1 base; nucleotides not matched to a gene: 19. CDR1 MRHNA and CDR2 SNTAGT come from the germline V gene. This CDR3 is 20 amino acids long. The CDR3 spells CASRNAPTGLAGALSYEQYF. CDR3 in DNA: TGTGCCAGCCGAAACGCCCCGACGGGACTAGCGGGAGCCTTGTCCTACGAGCAGTACTTC.

This clonotype was picked up many times. The chain couples TRBV27 to TRBJ2-7; 10 bases agree with TRBD2. Germline V gene lookup returns CDR1 MNHEY and CDR2 SMNVEV (reference sequence). The CDR3 totals 16 residues. The J segment lost 3 bases and the V segment lost 0 bases, leaving 5 bases of the junction unmatched. In nucleotides, the CDR3 is TGTGCCAGCAGTTTATCGGGGCTAGCGGGAGACTACGAGCAGTACTTC. Translating gives CASSLSGLAGDYEQYF.

The chain is built from TRBV30 and TRBJ2-2; no clear D. The V end lost 0 bases, the J end lost 2 bases, and 7 bases lay between the germline ends. Germline assignment: CDR1 GTSNPN and CDR2 SVGIG (reference sequence). This CDR3 region has 14 residues. CDR3 in DNA: TGTGCCTGGAGTGTGGGCAGTAACACCGGGGAGCTGTTTTTT. This gives the protein CAWSVGSNTGELFF.

This clonotype was detected ten times or more. The chain has TRBV12-3 or TRBV12-4 and TRBJ2-5, with D unclear. Trimming removed 4 bases at V and 5 bases at J, with 5 bases between. CDR3 length equals 11 residues. This chain's CDR3 is CASSSSETQYF. DNA for the CDR3: TGTGCCAGCAGTTCCAGTGAGACCCAGTACTTC.

This clonotype showed up just a few times. The genes are TRBV19 and TRBJ2-5, with D possibly being TRBD1 or TRBD2 (5 bases each). This CDR3 contains 16 residues. Germline-derived CDR1 and CDR2 are LNHDA and SQIVND (reference sequence). Trimming stripped 5 bases from V and 1 base from J, with 17 bases between. CDR3 loop: CASSPSKGDLQETQYF. CDR3 coding DNA: TGTGCCAGTAGTCCATCAAAAGGGGACCTCCAAGAGACCCAGTACTTC.

This clonotype was found many times. V is TRBV15 and J is TRBJ2-5; D uncertain. The CDR3 contains 15 residues. The germline gives CDR1 LNHNV, CDR2 YYDKDF (reference sequence). The V end was cut by 0 bases, the J end by 4 bases, with 12 bases between. DNA for the CDR3: TGTGCCACCAGCAGAGATTTGGCAACGGGAGAGACCCAGTACTTC. It yields the protein CATSRDLATGETQYF.

This clonotype was picked up a small number of times. This chain joins TRBV3-1 and TRBJ2-3; D is perhaps TRBD2 (6 bases). The V gene lost 1 base and the J gene lost 4 bases, with 18 bases spanning the gap. Germline V gene sequence: CDR1 LGHDT, CDR2 YNNKEL (reference sequence). The length of the CDR3 is 17 residues. The CDR3 here is CASSQGGTDGNADTQYF. The CDR3 bases are TGTGCCAGCAGCCAAGGCGGGACGGACGGGAACGCAGATACGCAGTATTTT.

This clonotype was seen repeatedly, ten times or more. The chain links TRBV4-1 to TRBJ2-7, with TRBD2 as a possible D gene (5 bases). Germline CDR1 MGHRA, CDR2 YSYEKL. Trimming left V 1 base short and J 0 bases short, with 10 bases between. The CDR3 runs to 15 residues. The CDR3 DNA sequence: TGCGCCAGCAGCCAAGTGGACTCGGCCTCCTACGAGCAGTACTTC. It is translated as CASSQVDSASYEQYF.

This clonotype was picked up many times. V is TRBV27 and J is TRBJ2-2, with 7 bases matching TRBD1. With 5 bases clipped from V and 4 bases from J, the junction kept 16 bases outside the gene matches. This CDR3 is built from 18 residues. Germline-derived CDR1 and CDR2 are MNHEY and SMNVEV (reference sequence). The CDR3 DNA sequence: TGTGCCAGCAGTCCCCCTTCTAACAGGGGTTATTCCACCGGGGAGCTGTTTTTT. It specifies CASSPPSNRGYSTGELFF.

The rearrangement uses TRBV6-2 or TRBV6-3 and TRBJ2-7; D is perhaps TRBD1 or TRBD2 (5 bases each). CDR1 MNHEY and CDR2 SVGEGT come from the germline V gene. This CDR3 comprises 16 residues. V was clipped by 6 bases and J by 7 bases, with 25 bases between them. Here the CDR3 DNA reads TGTGCCAGCAGAAGAAGCGTTAGCGTGGGGCTAGGAGAGCAGTACTTC. The encoded protein is CASRRSVSVGLGEQYF.

V is TRBV5-1 and J is TRBJ1-1; D is perhaps TRBD1 (6 bases). CDR3 size: 15 residues. Trimming removed 0 bases from V and 5 bases from J, with 14 bases in between. Germline assignment: CDR1 SGHRS and CDR2 YFSETQ. The CDR3 DNA is TGCGCCAGCAGCTTGGGGCAGGGGCATAGGACTGAAGCTTTCTTT. Protein product: CASSLGQGHRTEAFF.

At least ten counts were recorded for this clonotype. The chain has TRBV7-9 and TRBJ2-7, with D possibly matching TRBD1 (5 bases). CDR3 size: 14 residues. Germline CDR1 SEHNR, CDR2 FQNEAQ (reference sequence). Deletions cut 1 base from V and 2 bases from J, with 9 bases between. CDR3 residues: CASSLGQTPYEQYF. The DNA of the CDR3 is TGTGCCAGCAGCTTAGGACAGACCCCCTACGAGCAGTACTTC. Drawing the rest from reference TRBV7-9 and TRBJ2-7, the complete variable domain is DTGVSQNPRHKITKRGQNVTFRCDPISEHNRLYWYRQTLGQGPEFLTYFQNEAQLEKSRLLSDRFSAERPKGSFSTLEIQRTEQGDSAMYLCASSLGQTPYEQYFGPGTRLTVT.